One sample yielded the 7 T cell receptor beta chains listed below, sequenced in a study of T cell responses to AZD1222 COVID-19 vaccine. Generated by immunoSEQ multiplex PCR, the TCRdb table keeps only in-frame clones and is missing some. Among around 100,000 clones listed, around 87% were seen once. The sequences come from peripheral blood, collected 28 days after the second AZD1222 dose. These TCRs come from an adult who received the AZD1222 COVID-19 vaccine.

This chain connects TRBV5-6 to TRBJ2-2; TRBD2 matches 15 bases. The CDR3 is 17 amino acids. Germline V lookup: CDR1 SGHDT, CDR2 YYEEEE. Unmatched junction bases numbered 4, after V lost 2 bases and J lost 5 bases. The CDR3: CASSFGTSGRWTGELFF. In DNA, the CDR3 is TGTGCCAGCAGCTTCGGGACTAGCGGGAGGTGGACCGGGGAGCTGTTTTTT.

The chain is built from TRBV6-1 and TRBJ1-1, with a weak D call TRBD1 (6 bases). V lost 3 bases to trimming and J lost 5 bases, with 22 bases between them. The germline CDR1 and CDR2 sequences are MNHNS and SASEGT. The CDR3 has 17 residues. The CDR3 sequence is CASSDVEGRGRGTEAFF. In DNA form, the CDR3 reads TGTGCCAGCAGTGATGTCGAAGGTCGGGGGCGCGGAACTGAAGCTTTCTTT.

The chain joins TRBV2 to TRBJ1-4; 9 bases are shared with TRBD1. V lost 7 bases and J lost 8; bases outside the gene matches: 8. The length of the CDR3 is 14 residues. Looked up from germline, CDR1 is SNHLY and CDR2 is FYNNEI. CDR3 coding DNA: TGTGCCAGCAATGGGGTACAGGGGGCGGAAAAACTGTTTTTT. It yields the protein CASNGVQGAEKLFF.

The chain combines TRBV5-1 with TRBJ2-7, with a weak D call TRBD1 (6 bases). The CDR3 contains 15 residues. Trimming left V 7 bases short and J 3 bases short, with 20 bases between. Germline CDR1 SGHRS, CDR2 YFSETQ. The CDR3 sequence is CASCRGTSLRYEQYF. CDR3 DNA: TGCGCCAGCTGTAGGGGGACATCTCTCCGCTACGAGCAGTACTTC.

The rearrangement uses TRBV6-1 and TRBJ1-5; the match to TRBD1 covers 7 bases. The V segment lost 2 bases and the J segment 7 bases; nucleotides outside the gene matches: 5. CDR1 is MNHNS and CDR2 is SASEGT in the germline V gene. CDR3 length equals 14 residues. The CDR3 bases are TGTGCCAGCAGTGAACAGGCGACAGGGCAGCCCCAGCATTTT. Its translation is CASSEQATGQPQHF.

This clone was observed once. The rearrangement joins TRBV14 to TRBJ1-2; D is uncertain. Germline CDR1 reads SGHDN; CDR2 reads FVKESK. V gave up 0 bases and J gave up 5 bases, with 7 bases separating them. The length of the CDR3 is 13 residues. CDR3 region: CASSQDVIYGYTF. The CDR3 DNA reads TGTGCCAGCAGCCAAGATGTTATATATGGCTACACCTTC.

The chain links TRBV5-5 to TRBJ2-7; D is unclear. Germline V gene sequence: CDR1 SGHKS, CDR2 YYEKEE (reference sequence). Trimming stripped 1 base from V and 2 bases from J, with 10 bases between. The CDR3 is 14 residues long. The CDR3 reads CASSLLQTTYEQYF. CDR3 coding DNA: TGTGCCAGCAGCTTGCTACAGACAACCTACGAGCAGTACTTC.